The 14 T cell receptor beta chains given below trace back to one sample, sequenced in a study of blood T cell repertoires in COVID-19. Measured with immunoSEQ multiplex PCR; TCRdb has only the in-frame clones, and not every one. Of some 200,000 clones in the sample, roughly 82% were seen once. The sample comprised peripheral blood. The origin of the receptors is a woman aged 40 to 50 with acute or convalescent COVID-19.

This clone was counted a few times. The genes are TRBV15 and TRBJ1-5; D possibly corresponds to TRBD1 (6 bases). Trimming stripped 4 bases from V and 1 base from J, with 17 bases between. The CDR3 extends over 17 amino acids. Germline CDR1 reads LNHNV; CDR2 reads YYDKDF (reference sequence). CDR3 in DNA: TGTGCCACCAGCATCTGGAGGGGAGGGGGAAGCAATCAGCCCCAGCATTTT. This gives the protein CATSIWRGGGSNQPQHF.

The V call is TRBV5-1, the J call TRBJ1-4; 9 bases align to TRBD1. The germline gives CDR1 SGHRS, CDR2 YFSETQ. The CDR3 has 14 amino acids. V shed 4 bases and J 7 bases; nucleotides not matched to a gene: 5. CDR3 DNA: TGCGCCAGCAGCGCGGGACAGGGCGGTGAAAAACTGTTTTTT. Its protein is CASSAGQGGEKLFF. Complete variable domain (other parts from reference TRBV5-1 and TRBJ1-4): KAGVTQTPRYLIKTRGQQVTLSCSPISGHRSVSWYQQTPGQGLQFLFEYFSETQRNKGNFPGRFSGRQFSNSRSEMNVSTLELGDSALYLCASSAGQGGEKLFFGSGTQLSVL.

The V call is TRBV11-2, the J call TRBJ1-2; 9 bases match TRBD1. Trimming removed 5 bases from V and 6 bases from J; junction bases left unmatched: 10. CDR3 length: 15 amino acids. Germline values: CDR1 SGHAT, CDR2 FQNNGV. The CDR3 sequence is CASSPVTGGLNGYTF. The CDR3 nucleotides are TGTGCCAGCAGCCCAGTGACAGGGGGTTTAAATGGCTACACCTTC.

The rearrangement joins TRBV2 to TRBJ2-3, with TRBD2 identical over 14 bases. The V gene end was trimmed by 6 bases and the J gene end by 7 bases; junction bases not matched to a gene: 6. CDR1 and CDR2 (germline): SNHLY, FYNNEI. The CDR3 is 15 amino acids. For the CDR3, the DNA is TGTGCCAGCAGACGACTAGCGGGGGGGAAAAATACGCAGTATTTT. This codes for CASRRLAGGKNTQYF.

The J gene is TRBJ1-2, the V gene TRBV10-2; D is possibly TRBD1 (6 bases). CDR1 is WSHSY and CDR2 is SAAADI in the germline V gene. V lost 4 bases and J lost 7, with 10 bases in between. The CDR3 is 12 amino acids. This CDR3 is CASSGGQGGYTF. CDR3 DNA sequence: TGCGCCAGCAGTGGGGGGCAGGGTGGCTACACCTTC.

The genes are TRBV30 and TRBJ1-6; 10 bases agree with TRBD1. Germline CDR1 is GTSNPN and CDR2 is SVGIG (reference sequence). CDR3 length: 14 amino acids. V gave up 4 bases and J gave up 8 bases; unmatched junction bases: 5. Here the CDR3 DNA reads TGTGCCTGGACCTCCGGGACAGGGGATTCACCCCTCCACTTT. This translates into CAWTSGTGDSPLHF.

The chain combines TRBV10-2 with TRBJ2-1; D is unresolved. CDR1 and CDR2 from the germline V gene are WSHSY and SAAADI. The CDR3 is made up of 13 amino acids. Deletions cut 0 bases from V and 12 bases from J, with 12 bases between. The CDR3 DNA sequence: TGCGCCAGCAGTGAGTCCGTATACAGTGGGCAGTTCTTC. Translated: CASSESVYSGQFF.

This chain uses TRBV7-9 with TRBJ2-3, with a tentative D call TRBD1 (6 bases). The germline gives CDR1 SEHNR, CDR2 FQNEAQ (reference sequence). This CDR3 is 17 amino acids long. V was cut by 1 base and J by 7 bases, with 21 bases left in between. This chain's CDR3 is CASSLVVTDRLLYTQYF. The CDR3 nucleotides read TGTGCCAGCAGCTTAGTGGTTACGGACAGACTCCTTTATACGCAGTATTTT.

The chain is built from TRBV11-2 and TRBJ2-1, with TRBD2 as a possible D gene (6 bases). Trimming removed 4 bases at V and 7 bases at J, with 20 bases between. The CDR3 length is 16 residues. Germline V gene lookup returns CDR1 SGHAT and CDR2 FQNNGV. The DNA of the CDR3 is TGTGCCAGCAGCTCAAGGGCGGGACCAACGTCGAATGAGCAGTTCTTC. Residues: CASSSRAGPTSNEQFF.

A single count supports this clone. The chain joins TRBV5-1 to TRBJ2-1; D may be TRBD1 (8 bases). The V end lost 4 bases, the J end lost 8 bases, and 31 bases lay between the germline ends. The CDR3 consists of 19 residues. CDR1 and CDR2 (germline): SGHRS, YFSETQ. For the CDR3, the DNA is TGCGCCAGCAGCCAAGGACAGGGAGGGAAAATAGCGGATGGGGATGAGCAGTTCTTC. This sequence encodes CASSQGQGGKIADGDEQFF.

This clone was found many times. V gene TRBV6-2 or TRBV6-3 combines with J gene TRBJ1-5; the D is unclear. Per the germline V gene, CDR1 is MNHEY and CDR2 is SVGEGT. The V gene lost 5 bases and the J gene lost 5 bases, with 13 bases spanning the gap. The CDR3 loop spans 14 amino acids. CDR3 loop: CASSQRAVYQPQHF. For the CDR3, the DNA is TGTGCCAGCAGTCAGAGAGCGGTTTATCAGCCCCAGCATTTT.

The chain couples TRBV7-9 to TRBJ2-2; the match to TRBD1 covers 9 bases. V trimming: 4 bases; J trimming: 3 bases; junction bases outside the gene matches: 6. CDR3 size: 16 residues. Germline CDR1 reads SEHNR; CDR2 reads FQNEAQ (reference sequence). The CDR3 sequence is CASSYSGTGHTGELFF. The CDR3 coding sequence is TGTGCCAGCAGCTATTCCGGGACAGGGCACACCGGGGAGCTGTTTTTT.

V is TRBV7-9 and J is TRBJ2-7; no definite D call. The CDR3 has 14 residues. Trimming shortened V by 1 base and J by 1 base, and 8 bases separated the two germline ends. In germline, CDR1 is SEHNR, CDR2 FQNEAQ (reference sequence). The CDR3 DNA reads TGTGCCAGCAGCTTAGAGCAGGTGTCCTACGAGCAGTACTTC. Its protein product is CASSLEQVSYEQYF.

The J gene is TRBJ1-5, the V gene TRBV6-5, with D possibly matching TRBD1 (6 bases). The CDR3 covers 15 residues. The V gene's germline CDR1 is MNHEY and CDR2 SVGAGI. V lost 7 bases and J 2 bases, leaving 15 bases between the germline ends. The CDR3 DNA is TGTGCCAGCACCGGGGGGGGCATCGGCAATCAGCCCCAGCATTTT. Amino acids: CASTGGGIGNQPQHF.